The TCR beta chain described here comes from a study of cytomegalovirus exposure and HLA in healthy donors. 13 Jbeta primers and 60 Vbeta primers were used for the PCR. Clones were read by immunoSEQ multiplex PCR, and TCRdb kept only the in-frame ones, dropping some. This sample has approximately 41,000 clones, with over 70% found just once. The CDR3 length is 12 residues. Germline trimming cut 2 bases from V and 15 bases from J; bases unmatched to any gene: 6. Germline CDR1 is SEHNR and CDR2 is FQNEAQ (reference sequence). This clone appeared a few times. The genes are TRBV7-9 and TRBJ2-1; 8 bases line up with TRBD2. Specimen: PBMCs. This clonotype originated in a man aged 50 or older in good health and CMV-seronegative. The CDR3 coding sequence is TGTGCCAGCAGCTTATCCGGGGGGGGTGGGTTCTTC. It translates to CASSLSGGGGFF.